Below, 29 T cell receptor beta chains from the same sample are listed, as sequenced in a study of control samples from healthy donors and cancer patients. Generated by immunoSEQ multiplex PCR, the TCRdb table keeps only in-frame clones and is missing some. The repertoire holds 75,000 to 90,000 clones, with around 89% as singletons. Specimen: blood. The receptors come from a man aged 50 or older in good health.

The chain links TRBV10-3 to TRBJ2-1, with 10 bases identical to TRBD1. Germline V gives CDR1 ENHRY, CDR2 SYGVKD. The CDR3 covers 14 residues. The ends lost 2 bases at V and 8 bases at J; junction bases unmatched: 3. DNA of the CDR3: TGTGCCATCAGTGAGGTGACAGGGGGCGATGAGCAGTTCTTC. It yields the protein CAISEVTGGDEQFF.

The rearrangement joins TRBV14 to TRBJ2-3; D is perhaps TRBD2 (6 bases). This CDR3 spans 14 amino acids. Between the trimmed V and J ends, which lost 2 bases and 4 bases, there was a span of 10 bases. Germline V gene sequence: CDR1 SGHDN, CDR2 FVKESK. CDR3 in amino acids: CASSQSERADTQYF. The CDR3 DNA reads TGTGCCAGCAGCCAATCGGAGCGGGCAGATACGCAGTATTTT.

This rearrangement joins TRBV30 to TRBJ1-2; the D is unclear. Germline loops: CDR1 GTSNPN, CDR2 SVGIG (reference sequence). The CDR3 has 14 residues. Trimming stripped 2 bases from V and 7 bases from J, with 17 bases between. CDR3 amino acids: CAWSPGRRHFGYTF. The CDR3, as DNA: TGTGCCTGGAGTCCCGGGCGAAGACATTTTGGCTACACCTTC.

The chain uses TRBV6-2 or TRBV6-3 and TRBJ2-2; the match to TRBD2 covers 9 bases. Germline V gene data show CDR1 as MNHEY and CDR2 as SVGEGT. Unmatched junction bases numbered 7, after V lost 4 bases and J lost 1 base. This CDR3 has 17 amino acids. In DNA, the CDR3 is TGTGCCAGCAGTTCCACCCAACTAGCGGGGAACACCGGGGAGCTGTTTTTT. Its translation: CASSSTQLAGNTGELFF.

The genes are TRBV6-5 and TRBJ1-4, with TRBD1 as a possible D gene (6 bases). CDR1 is MNHEY and CDR2 is SVGAGI in the germline V gene. The CDR3 spans 13 residues. The V end lost 5 bases, the J end lost 8 bases, and 12 bases lay between the germline ends. In DNA form, the CDR3 reads TGTGCCAGCAGTCGTGCAGGGGACGAAAAACTGTTTTTT. It translates to CASSRAGDEKLFF.

The V gene is TRBV5-6, the J gene TRBJ1-6; TRBD1 matches at 10 bases. The CDR3 is made up of 16 amino acids. Looked up from germline, CDR1 is SGHDT and CDR2 is YYEEEE. With 2 bases clipped from V and 13 bases from J, the junction kept 12 bases outside the gene matches. CDR3 bases: TGTGCCAGCAGCTTCGGGACAGGGGTCAAGGTTGCTCCCCTCCACTTT. Protein product: CASSFGTGVKVAPLHF.

CDR3 in amino acids: CASSYLDRNYGYTF. Written as DNA, the CDR3 is TGTGCCAGCAGTTACTTAGACAGGAACTATGGCTACACCTTC. The chain is built from TRBV6-5 and TRBJ1-2, with TRBD1 as a possible D gene (6 bases). This CDR3 comprises 14 residues. V gave up 1 base and J gave up 2 bases, with 8 bases separating them. Germline V gives CDR1 MNHEY, CDR2 SVGAGI.

The gene calls are TRBV7-8 and TRBJ1-5, with D possibly being TRBD1 (5 bases). Germline assignment: CDR1 SGHVS and CDR2 FQNEAQ. Between the trimmed V and J ends, which lost 5 bases and 0 bases, there was a span of 23 bases. The CDR3 sequence is 19 residues long. Written as DNA, the CDR3 is TGTGCCAGCAGCCCACTCCCTGGGGACTGGACGGATAGCAATCAGCCCCAGCATTTT. This codes for CASSPLPGDWTDSNQPQHF.

The CDR3 here is CASSPLTGPPYEQYF. The CDR3 nucleotides are TGTGCCAGCAGTCCCCTTACAGGGCCACCCTACGAGCAGTACTTC. The rearrangement uses TRBV6-2 or TRBV6-3 and TRBJ2-7; the D gene is possibly TRBD1 (6 bases). With 5 bases removed from V and 2 bases from J, the gap between germline ends came to 16 bases. CDR1 is MNHEY, CDR2 SVGEGT, per germline. The CDR3 contains 15 residues.

The chain uses TRBV25-1 and TRBJ2-3; D perhaps matches TRBD2 (7 bases). Trimming cost V 4 bases and J 3 bases, with 11 bases left between them. The CDR3 is made up of 14 amino acids. Per the germline V gene, CDR1 is MGHDK and CDR2 is SYGVNS. The DNA for the CDR3 is TGTGCCAGCAGTGGAGGGGGGGCGACAGATACGCAGTATTTT. Residues: CASSGGGATDTQYF.

This clone was seen once. This chain links TRBV5-8 with TRBJ1-3; D is uncertain. In germline, CDR1 is SGHTS, CDR2 YDEGEE. Trimming stripped 5 bases from V and 0 bases from J, with 15 bases between. CDR3 length: 16 amino acids. CDR3 DNA: TGTGCCAGCAGTATCGGGAGGGCAAGCTCTGGAAACACCATATATTTT. Its translation is CASSIGRASSGNTIYF.

The V and J genes are TRBV21-1 and TRBJ2-7; no check of the table's D call, TRBD2, against the DNA was made. TRBV21-1 counts as a pseudogene. This CDR3 has 15 residues. The CDR3 here is CASSNSGRSSYEQYF. The DNA of the CDR3 is TGTGCCAGCAGTAACAGCGGCAGGTCTTCCTACGAGCAGTACTTC.

The chain couples TRBV7-8 to TRBJ1-5; TRBD1 aligns across 8 bases. CDR3 length: 17 amino acids. J gave up 6 bases and V 5 bases, and 15 bases lay outside the gene matches. Germline V gives CDR1 SGHVS, CDR2 FQNEAQ. The CDR3, as DNA: TGTGCCAGCAGCCCTTTGGGAGGACAGGGTTTAGCTCAGCCCCAGCATTTT. It translates to CASSPLGGQGLAQPQHF.

The gene calls are TRBV6-5 and TRBJ1-1; possibly TRBD1 for D (5 bases). The CDR3 runs 13 residues. The V and J ends lost 6 bases and 1 base respectively, with 9 bases between them. Germline loops: CDR1 MNHEY, CDR2 SVGAGI. CDR3 in amino acids: CASSRDRNTEAFF. The DNA for the CDR3 is TGTGCCAGCAGCCGCGACAGGAACACTGAAGCTTTCTTT.

The rearrangement links TRBV7-2 to TRBJ1-5; maybe TRBD1 (6 bases). Trimming removed 4 bases at V and 0 bases at J, with 10 bases between. CDR3 length: 15 residues. Germline V gene data show CDR1 as SGHTA and CDR2 as FQGNSA. CDR3 sequence: CASSSTGASNQPQHF. The CDR3 nucleotides are TGTGCCAGCAGCTCGACAGGAGCTAGCAATCAGCCCCAGCATTTT.

V gene TRBV4-1 combines with J gene TRBJ2-7; possibly TRBD1 for D (6 bases). The length of the CDR3 is 17 residues. Germline CDR1 and CDR2: MGHRA and YSYEKL. The V gene lost 0 bases and the J gene lost 0 bases, with 15 bases spanning the gap. CDR3 nucleotides: TGCGCCAGCAGCCAAGATCATGGGGACACAAGCTCCTACGAGCAGTACTTC. Its translation is CASSQDHGDTSSYEQYF.

The chain carries TRBV18 and TRBJ1-1; weak D call: TRBD1 (5 bases). The germline V and J ends were trimmed by 6 bases and 3 bases, with 17 bases remaining between them. The germline V gene encodes CDR1 KGHSH and CDR2 LQKENI. There are 15 residues in the CDR3. The CDR3 DNA follows: TGTGCCAGCTCCCCTAGGTCCGGAGGGGACACTGAAGCTTTCTTT. This encodes CASSPRSGGDTEAFF.

This rearrangement joins TRBV5-8 to TRBJ2-5; 10 bases align to TRBD1. The germline V gene encodes CDR1 SGHTS and CDR2 YDEGEE. V shed 4 bases, J shed 4 bases, and the junction held 13 bases outside the gene matches. This CDR3 is built from 17 residues. This chain's CDR3 is CASSVSGTGVVGETQYF. In DNA, the CDR3 is TGTGCCAGCAGCGTATCCGGGACAGGGGTCGTAGGAGAGACCCAGTACTTC. The full variable domain, completed using reference TRBV5-8 and TRBJ2-5, is EAGVTQSPTHLIKTRGQQATLRCSPISGHTSVYWYQQALGLGLQFLLWYDEGEERNRGNFPPRFSGRQFPNYSSELNVNALELEDSALYLCASSVSGTGVVGETQYFGPGTRLLVL.

The rearrangement joins TRBV5-1 to TRBJ2-3; D remains unclear. The CDR3 has 16 residues. The V end lost 0 bases, the J end lost 0 bases, and 11 bases lay between the germline ends. Per the germline V gene, CDR1 is SGHRS and CDR2 is YFSETQ. The CDR3 is CASSLDRPGSTDTQYF. CDR3 coding DNA: TGCGCCAGCAGCTTGGATCGGCCGGGTAGCACAGATACGCAGTATTTT.

This chain joins TRBV5-1 and TRBJ2-2; possibly TRBD1 for D (5 bases). Trimming stripped 2 bases from V and 9 bases from J, with 8 bases between. From germline, CDR1 is SGHRS and CDR2 YFSETQ. The CDR3 runs 12 residues. CDR3 in DNA: TGCGCCAGCAGCTTTTCAGGGTGGGAGCTGTTTTTT. Translation: CASSFSGWELFF.

This clone was counted a single time. The CDR3 loop is CASSLVSAGMQFF. The CDR3 DNA is TGTGCCAGCAGCTTAGTTAGTGCGGGGATGCAGTTCTTC. The chain couples TRBV11-3 to TRBJ2-1, with D tentatively TRBD2 (6 bases). This CDR3 has 13 amino acids. V dropped 1 base and J dropped 12 bases, with 13 bases sitting between them. Per the germline V gene, CDR1 is SGHNT and CDR2 is YENEEA.

This chain uses TRBV6-5 with TRBJ2-1; 7 nucleotides line up with TRBD1. Germline V gene sequence: CDR1 MNHEY, CDR2 SVGAGI. The ends lost 2 bases at V and 8 bases at J; junction bases unmatched: 0. The CDR3 is made up of 12 amino acids. CDR3: CASSYTGDEQFF. The CDR3 DNA reads TGTGCCAGCAGTTACACAGGGGATGAGCAGTTCTTC.

This clone turned up a few times. The gene calls are TRBV24-1 and TRBJ1-1; 7 bases are a match to TRBD1. CDR1 KGHDR and CDR2 SFDVKD come from the germline V gene. This CDR3 has 12 amino acids. V was clipped by 2 bases and J by 10 bases; unmatched bases: 3. CDR3 sequence reads: CATSDYAGGAFF. The DNA of the CDR3 is TGTGCCACCAGTGATTATGCAGGGGGAGCTTTCTTT.

This clone appeared a single time. V and J are TRBV9 and TRBJ1-4; 9 bases line up with TRBD1. Germline loops: CDR1 SGDLS, CDR2 YYNGEE. The CDR3 is made up of 18 amino acids. The junction had 10 bases not matched to a gene; V was cut back by 2 bases and J by 2 bases. In DNA, the CDR3 is TGTGCCAGCAGCGTCGGGACAGGGCGAGAGGGGACTAATGAAAAACTGTTTTTT. Residues: CASSVGTGREGTNEKLFF.

This chain connects TRBV6-5 to TRBJ2-1, with 10 bases identical to TRBD2. Germline CDR1 reads MNHEY; CDR2 reads SVGAGI. Germline trimming cut 4 bases from V and 7 bases from J; bases unmatched to any gene: 7. The CDR3 sequence is 15 residues long. The CDR3 here is CASSFRSGGVNEQFF. The DNA for the CDR3 is TGTGCCAGCAGTTTCAGGAGCGGGGGGGTGAATGAGCAGTTCTTC.

V and J are TRBV9 and TRBJ1-6; tentative D call: TRBD1 (6 bases). V lost 0 bases and J 0 bases, leaving 10 bases between the germline ends. Germline V lookup: CDR1 SGDLS, CDR2 YYNGEE. The CDR3 spans 17 residues. The CDR3 DNA follows: TGTGCCAGCAGCGTAGCTACAGGGAGCTCCTATAATTCACCCCTCCACTTT. Protein sequence: CASSVATGSSYNSPLHF.

The chain carries TRBV2 and TRBJ2-6; D is undetermined. CDR3 size: 19 residues. The V and J ends lost 0 bases and 4 bases respectively, with 19 bases between them. The V gene's germline CDR1 is SNHLY and CDR2 FYNNEI. The CDR3 DNA follows: TGTGCCAGCAGTGAAGCATACACCTTAAGCCAGTGGGGGGCCAACGTCCTGACTTTC. Its protein is CASSEAYTLSQWGANVLTF.

For the CDR3, the DNA is TGTGCCAGCAGTGTTTTAGCTAGCGTCAATGAGCAGTTCTTC. Translated, it gives CASSVLASVNEQFF. The genes are TRBV2 and TRBJ2-1; weak D call: TRBD2 (6 bases). CDR1 and CDR2 from the germline V gene are SNHLY and FYNNEI. Trimming shortened V by 4 bases and J by 6 bases, and 13 bases separated the two germline ends. The length of the CDR3 is 14 residues.

V usage is TRBV6-5 and J usage is TRBJ1-5; 10 nucleotides align to TRBD1. Germline loops: CDR1 MNHEY, CDR2 SVGAGI. J was trimmed by 9 bases and V by 2 bases; bases with no gene match: 10. CDR3 size: 16 residues. The CDR3 is CASSYLGQGQKGPQHF. Here the CDR3 DNA reads TGTGCCAGCAGTTACCTGGGACAGGGGCAGAAGGGGCCCCAGCATTTT.